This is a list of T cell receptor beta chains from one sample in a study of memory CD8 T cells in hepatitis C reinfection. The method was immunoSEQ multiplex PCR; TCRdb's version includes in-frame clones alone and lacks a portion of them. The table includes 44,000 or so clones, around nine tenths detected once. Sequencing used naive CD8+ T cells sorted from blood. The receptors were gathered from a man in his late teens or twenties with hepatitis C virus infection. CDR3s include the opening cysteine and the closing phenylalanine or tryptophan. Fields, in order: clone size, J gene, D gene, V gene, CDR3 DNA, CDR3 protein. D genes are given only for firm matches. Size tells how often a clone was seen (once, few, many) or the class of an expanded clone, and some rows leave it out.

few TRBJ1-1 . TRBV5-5 TGTGCCAGCATCGCTTTGGGGGAGGGCACTGAAGCTTTCTTT CASIALGEGTEAFF
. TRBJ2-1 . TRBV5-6 TGTGCCAGCAGCGATTACAGGGTAGATGAGCAGTTCTTC CASSDYRVDEQFF
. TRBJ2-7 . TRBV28 TGTGCCAGCAGTCCCCTCCCGACAGAGCACGAGCAGTACTTC CASSPLPTEHEQYF
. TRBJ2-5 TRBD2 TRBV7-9 TGTGCCAGCAGCTTAGGAACTAGCGGAGGCGGGGAGACCCAGTACTTC CASSLGTSGGGETQYF
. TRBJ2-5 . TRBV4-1 TGCGCCAGCAGCCAAGGTCTGGCAGGGGCGGGCCAAGAGACCCAGTACTTC CASSQGLAGAGQETQYF
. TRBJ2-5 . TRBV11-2 TGTGCCAGCAGCTACCGGGACACGCAAGAGACCCAGTACTTC CASSYRDTQETQYF
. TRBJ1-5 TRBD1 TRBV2 TGTGCCAGCAGTCAAGGCCAGGGGGCCCAGCATTTT CASSQGQGAQHF
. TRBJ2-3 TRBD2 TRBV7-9 TGTGCCAGCAGCTTAGGGCAAACTAGCGGGAGCACAGATACGCAGTATTTT CASSLGQTSGSTDTQYF
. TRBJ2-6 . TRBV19 TGTGCCAGTAGTCCTCTAAGGGGACAACCCTCTGGGGCCAACGTCCTGACTTTC CASSPLRGQPSGANVLTF
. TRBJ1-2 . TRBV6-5 TGTGCCAGCCAAGGGACTTATGGCTACACCTTC CASQGTYGYTF
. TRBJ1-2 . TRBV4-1 TGCGCCAGCAGCCATGCTACTAGGGTCTATGGCTACACCTTC CASSHATRVYGYTF
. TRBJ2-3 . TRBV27 TGTGCCAGCAGTTTATTGGGGGGAGCTGGAGATACGCAGTATTTT CASSLLGGAGDTQYF
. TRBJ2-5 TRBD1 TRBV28 TGTGCCAGCAGTTGGACAGGGACGAATGAGCAGTACTTC CASSWTGTNEQYF
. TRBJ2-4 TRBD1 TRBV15 TGTGCCACCAGCAGAAATACAGGGGTGCGCCCGATGGTGTACTTC CATSRNTGVRPMVYF
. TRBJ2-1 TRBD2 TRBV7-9 TGTGCCAGCAGCATAACTAGCGGGGGTTACAATGAGCAGTTCTTC CASSITSGGYNEQFF
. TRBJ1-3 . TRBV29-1 TGCAGCGTCAGGGACTCTGGAAACACCATATATTTT CSVRDSGNTIYF
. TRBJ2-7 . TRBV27 TGTGCCACCGGACTCCCTAAAGATGTCAACCACGAGCAGTACTTC CATGLPKDVNHEQYF
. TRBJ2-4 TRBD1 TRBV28 TGTGCCAGCAGTTTATGCTCCTTGACAGGGTCGACCAAAAACATTCAGTACTTC CASSLCSLTGSTKNIQYF
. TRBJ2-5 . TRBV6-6 TGTGCCAGCAGTCTCACCAAGGGGACTGCGGAAGAGACCCAGTACTTC CASSLTKGTAEETQYF
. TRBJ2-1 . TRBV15 TGTGCCACCAGCCCCCATCCCCCCTTTGGAGGGGGCGGCGACAATGAGCAGTTCTTC CATSPHPPFGGGGDNEQFF
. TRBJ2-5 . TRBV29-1 TGCAGCGTTGTAGAGTCTCAAGAGACCCAGTACTTC CSVVESQETQYF
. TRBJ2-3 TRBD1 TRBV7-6 TGTGCCAGCAGCTTATATTCCCCGGGGACAGGGGAGGCCGGGAACACAGATACGCAGTATTTT CASSLYSPGTGEAGNTDTQYF
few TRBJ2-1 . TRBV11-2 TGTGCCAGCAGCTTAGTGCCGGAGAGCTCCTACAATGAGCAGTTCTTC CASSLVPESSYNEQFF
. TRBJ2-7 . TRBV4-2 TGTGCCAGCAGCTCGAGCCGGGACACCTCCTACGAGCAGTACTTC CASSSSRDTSYEQYF
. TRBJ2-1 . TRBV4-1 TGCGCCAGCAGCCAAGTAATCGGGGGCTACAATGAGCAGTTCTTC CASSQVIGGYNEQFF
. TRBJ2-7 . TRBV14 TGTGCCAGCAGCGACATAAATGGGGCGTCCTACGAGCAGTACTTC CASSDINGASYEQYF
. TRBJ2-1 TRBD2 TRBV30 TGTGCCTGGAGTGAAGAGCTAGCGGCTCAAAATGAGCAGTTCTTC CAWSEELAAQNEQFF
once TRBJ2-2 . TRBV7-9 TGTGCCAGCAGCTTTGTCTTGAACACCGGGGAGCTGTTTTTT CASSFVLNTGELFF
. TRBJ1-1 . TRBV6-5 TGTGCCAGCAGTTACAGAGTTGGCACTGAAGCTTTCTTT CASSYRVGTEAFF
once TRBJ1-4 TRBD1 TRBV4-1 TGCGCCAGCAGCCAAGATTGGGACAGGGGGGTTGGAAAACTGTTTTTT CASSQDWDRGVGKLFF
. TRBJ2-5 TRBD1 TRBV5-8 TGTGCCAGCAGCTTGGAACAGGGGGGTCTTTCCCAGTACTTC CASSLEQGGLSQYF
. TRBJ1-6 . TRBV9 TGTGCCAGCAGCGTAGTTGAGAATTCACCCCTCCACTTT CASSVVENSPLHF
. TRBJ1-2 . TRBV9 TGTGCCAGCAGCGTAGAACAGGGCCTAGTCTATGGCTACACCTTC CASSVEQGLVYGYTF
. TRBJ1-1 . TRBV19 TGTGCCAGTAGCCCAAGGGTAGAGGTACAGGGAGTCATGAACACTGAAGCTTTCTTT CASSPRVEVQGVMNTEAFF
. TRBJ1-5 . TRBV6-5 TGTGCCAGCAGCCAAATCGGGGGGGGGAACCAGCCCCAGCATTTT CASSQIGGGNQPQHF
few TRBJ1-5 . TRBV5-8 TGTGCCAGCAGCTTCGCAGTTTTGGGCAATCAGCCCCAGCATTTT CASSFAVLGNQPQHF
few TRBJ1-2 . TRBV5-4 TGTGCCAGCCGAGGACTCGAGGCGGTTGGCTACACCTTC CASRGLEAVGYTF
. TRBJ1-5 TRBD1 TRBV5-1 TGCGCCAGCAGGGACAGGGTAGACCAGCCCCAGCATTTT CASRDRVDQPQHF
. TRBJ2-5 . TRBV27 TGTGCCAGCAGCCCCAGGGGAGAGACCCAGTACTTC CASSPRGETQYF
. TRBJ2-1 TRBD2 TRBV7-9 TGTGCCAGCAGCTTAGAGCAGGGCGGGGGTGAGCAGTTCTTC CASSLEQGGGEQFF
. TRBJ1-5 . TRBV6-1 TGTGCCAGCGCTAAGGGGTCGGGTCAGCCCCAGCATTTT CASAKGSGQPQHF
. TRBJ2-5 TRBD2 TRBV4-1 TGCGCCAGCAGCCAAGAGGGGACGGGACTAGCGGAGACCCAGTACTTC CASSQEGTGLAETQYF
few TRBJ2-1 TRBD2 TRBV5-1 TGCGCCAGCAGCCTTGAGCGGGGTGCCTACAATGAGCAGTTCTTC CASSLERGAYNEQFF
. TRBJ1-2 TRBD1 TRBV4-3 TGCGCCAGCAGCCAAGATCAGGGGGCGAACAATGGCTACACCTTC CASSQDQGANNGYTF
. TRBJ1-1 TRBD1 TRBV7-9 TGTGCCAGCAGCGAACAGGGGAAGAACACTGAAGCTTTCTTT CASSEQGKNTEAFF
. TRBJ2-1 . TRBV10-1 TGCGCCAGCAGTACATCGCTAGCCTACAATGAGCAGTTCTTC CASSTSLAYNEQFF
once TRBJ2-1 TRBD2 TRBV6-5 TGTGCCAGCTCCGAAATAGCGGGAGGCAATGAGCAGTTCTTC CASSEIAGGNEQFF
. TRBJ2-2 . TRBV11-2 TGTGCCAGCAGCTTATTGGGGGGTTGGGGGACCGGGGAGCTGTTTTTT CASSLLGGWGTGELFF
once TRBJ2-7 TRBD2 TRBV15 TGTGCCACCAGCAGAGATCGGGGGAGGGCCTACGAGCAGTACTTC CATSRDRGRAYEQYF